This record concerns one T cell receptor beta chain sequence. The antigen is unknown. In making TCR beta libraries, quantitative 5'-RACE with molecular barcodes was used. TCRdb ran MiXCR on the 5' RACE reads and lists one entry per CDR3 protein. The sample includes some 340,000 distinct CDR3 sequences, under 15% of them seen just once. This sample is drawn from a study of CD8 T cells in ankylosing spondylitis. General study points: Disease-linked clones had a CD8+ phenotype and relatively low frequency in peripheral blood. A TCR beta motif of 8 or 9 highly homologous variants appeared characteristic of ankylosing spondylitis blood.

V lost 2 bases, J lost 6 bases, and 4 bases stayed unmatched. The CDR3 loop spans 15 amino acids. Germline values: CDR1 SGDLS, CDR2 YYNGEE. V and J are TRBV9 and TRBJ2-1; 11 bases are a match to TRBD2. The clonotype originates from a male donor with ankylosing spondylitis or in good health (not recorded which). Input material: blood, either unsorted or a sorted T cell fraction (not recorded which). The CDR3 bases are TGTGCCAGCAGCGTTTATAGCGGGGGGGCCAATGAGCAGTTCTTC. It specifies CASSVYSGGANEQFF.